Listed here is a single TCR beta chain. From germline, CDR1 is GTSNPN and CDR2 SVGIG (reference sequence). The CDR3 runs 12 residues. In the original analysis: Researchers report that nucleated cell counts were estimated from reference gene primer amplification. The method was immunoSEQ multiplex PCR; TCRdb's version includes in-frame clones alone and lacks a portion of them. V, J and clone size were drawn from that table, and D and trimming were deduced from the DNA. The top ten hold around 26% of the sample, which has more than 25,000 clones, roughly 80% seen once. The entry originates in a study of blood T cell repertoires in COVID-19. Study background: The United States, Italy and Spain were the sources of the acute and convalescent COVID-19 samples. PBMCs, B-cell-depleted T cells, or T cells provided the cDNA or gDNA that made up the material.

This receptor was obtained from a human donor in a cohort sampled during active COVID-19. This chain connects TRBV30 to TRBJ2-7; D unresolved. Sample: peripheral blood. The chain's CDR3 is CASRGSSYEQYF. The CDR3 DNA follows: TGTGCTTCTCGAGGTAGCTCCTACGAGCAGTACTTC.